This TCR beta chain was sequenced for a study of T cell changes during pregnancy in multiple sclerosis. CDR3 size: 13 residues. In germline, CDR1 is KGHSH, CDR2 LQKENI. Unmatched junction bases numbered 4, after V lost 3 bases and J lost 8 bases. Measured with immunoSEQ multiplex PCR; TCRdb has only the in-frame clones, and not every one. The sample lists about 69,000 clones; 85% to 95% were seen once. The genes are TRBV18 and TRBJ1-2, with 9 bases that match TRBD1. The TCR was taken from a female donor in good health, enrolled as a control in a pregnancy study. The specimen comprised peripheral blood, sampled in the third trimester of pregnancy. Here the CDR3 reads CASSPGQGPGYTF. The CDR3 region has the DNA TGTGCCAGCTCACCCGGACAGGGGCCCGGCTACACCTTC.